The 26 T cell receptor beta chains below all came from one sample that was sequenced in a study of T cell clonality in common variable immunodeficiency. The protocol was immunoSEQ multiplex PCR, while the TCRdb copy is restricted to in-frame clones and leaves out a portion. The sample is made up of roughly 40,000 clones, none counted only once. The specimen sequenced was peripheral blood mononuclear cells. Receptors were obtained from a person between 18 and 75 years old in good health.

In its sample, this clone was seen many times. The read terminates 3 residues ahead of where the CDR3 ends, so the germline J gene completes it. The chain recombines TRBV29-1 with TRBJ1-1, with 10 bases that match TRBD1. This CDR3 comprises 13 residues. The trim removed 3 bases at V and 6 bases at J, leaving 4 bases unmatched. CDR1 and CDR2 from the germline V gene are SQVTM and ANQGSEA. The chain's CDR3 is CSVEGQGYPEAFF. CDR3 DNA (partial): TGCAGCGTTGAGGGACAGGGGTACCCTGAA.

This clone has a count of ten or more. The read ends 3 residues before the CDR3 terminus; that terminus is restored from the germline J gene. The rearrangement links TRBV20-1 to TRBJ2-2; 7 bases are shared with TRBD2. CDR1 and CDR2 from the germline V gene are DFQATT and SNEGSKA (reference sequence). The CDR3 has 13 amino acids. The covered CDR3 bases are TGCAGTGCTAGAGGGGGAGGGGAATCACCG. It is translated as CSARGGGESP. The CDR3 in its entirety is CSARGGGESPLFF.

This clone was counted ten times or more. The read halts 3 residues ahead of the CDR3 end, with the missing end drawn from the germline J gene. This chain uses TRBV11-2 with TRBJ1-2, with D perhaps matching TRBD1 (6 bases). Trimming pared 3 bases from V and 7 bases from J, leaving 12 bases between. Germline V gives CDR1 SGHAT, CDR2 FQNNGV. The CDR3 is 13 amino acids. Partial CDR3 DNA: TGTGCCAGCAGCTTCGGGACACCGGTTGGC. As protein: CASSFGTPVG. The full CDR3 protein reads CASSFGTPVGYTF.

This clone was counted ten times or more. The CDR3 end is not reached by the read, which stops 3 residues before it; the germline J gene fills it in. This sequence joins TRBV5-6 and TRBJ2-3, with D perhaps matching TRBD2 (5 bases). The germline CDR1 and CDR2 sequences are SGHDT and YYEEEE. CDR3 length: 13 amino acids. V was shortened by 4 bases and J by 4 bases, with 10 bases between the two germline ends. CDR3 region: CASSQSLADTQYF. The part of the CDR3 DNA that was read is TGTGCCAGCAGCCAGTCACTAGCAGATACG. Full variable domain (outside the CDR3, taken from reference TRBV5-6 and TRBJ2-3): DAGVTQSPTHLIKTRGQQVTLRCSPKSGHDTVSWYQQALGQGPQFIFQYYEEEERQRGNFPDRFSGHQFPNYSSELNVNALLLGDSALYLCASSQSLADTQYFGPGTRLTVL.

At least ten counts were recorded for this clone. The read ends 3 residues early relative to the CDR3; the germline J gene fills the gap. This chain uses TRBV20-1 with TRBJ1-3; TRBD1 agrees at 8 bases. V lost 3 bases, J lost 1 base, and 5 bases stayed unmatched. The CDR3 totals 15 residues. Germline CDR1 and CDR2: DFQATT and SNEGSKA (reference sequence). CDR3 amino acids: CSASSGTGSGNTIYF. Partial CDR3 DNA: TGCAGTGCTAGTTCCGGGACAGGATCTGGAAACACC.

As to this clone: The read falls 3 residues short of the CDR3 end, and the missing part is taken from the germline J gene. V is TRBV10-2 and J is TRBJ2-1; TRBD2 agrees at 12 bases. Germline V gene data show CDR1 as WSHSY and CDR2 as SAAADI. With 5 bases clipped from V and 4 bases from J, the junction kept 3 bases outside the gene matches. The CDR3 is 15 residues long. The sequenced part of the CDR3 DNA is TGCGCCAGCAGTTTACTAGCGGGAGGTTACAATGAG. Translation: CASSLLAGGYNE. The whole CDR3 reads CASSLLAGGYNEQFF.

To note about this clone: The read falls 3 residues short of the CDR3 end, and the missing part is taken from the germline J gene. The chain links TRBV6-1 to TRBJ2-2, with 9 positions matching TRBD2. The V and J ends lost 4 bases and 8 bases, in that order; junction bases with no gene match: 11. This CDR3 has 16 residues. The germline gives CDR1 MNHNS, CDR2 SASEGT. The covered CDR3 bases are TGTGCCAGCAGTGCCCTTAGCGGGGGATTACAGGGGGAG. Translating it yields CASSALSGGLQGE. From start to end, the CDR3 is CASSALSGGLQGELFF.

This clone was seen many times. Read data end 3 residues before the CDR3 end; the end is taken from the germline J gene. The V and J genes are TRBV5-1 and TRBJ1-1; D is perhaps TRBD1 (5 bases). The CDR3 length is 15 residues. Germline CDR1 reads SGHRS; CDR2 reads YFSETQ. V lost 1 base and J 4 bases, leaving 14 bases between the germline ends. CDR3 DNA (partial): TGCGCCAGCAGCTTGTCAGGGAGTAGAGTCACTGAA. Protein sequence: CASSLSGSRVTE. The entire CDR3 sequence reads CASSLSGSRVTEAFF. Combining the CDR3 with reference TRBV5-1 and TRBJ1-1 gives the whole variable domain KAGVTQTPRYLIKTRGQQVTLSCSPISGHRSVSWYQQTPGQGLQFLFEYFSETQRNKGNFPGRFSGRQFSNSRSEMNVSTLELGDSALYLCASSLSGSRVTEAFFGQGTRLTVV.

This clone was found a few times. With the read ending 3 residues before the CDR3 end, the germline J gene is used to fill in that end. The chain recombines TRBV16 with TRBJ1-2; 9 nucleotides match TRBD1. Germline V CDR1 and CDR2: KGHSY, FQNENV. This CDR3 spans 14 amino acids. The ends lost 2 bases at V and 7 bases at J; junction bases unmatched: 5. The CDR3 loop is CASSQHRGPGGYTF. Incomplete CDR3 DNA: TGTGCCAGCAGCCAACACAGGGGGCCGGGTGGC.

This clone was observed at least ten times. The observed sequence ends 3 residues before the CDR3 terminus, with the missing tail filled in from the germline J gene. The chain employs TRBV19 and TRBJ2-7; TRBD2 matches 12 bases. Trimming cost V 9 bases and J 6 bases; bases outside gene matches: 6. Germline CDR1 LNHDA, CDR2 SQIVND (reference sequence). This CDR3 is 13 amino acids long. The sequenced CDR3 bases are TGTGCCAGCAACCCTAGCGGGAGGGTCGAG. It yields the protein CASNPSGRVE. The whole CDR3 region reads CASNPSGRVEQYF. Drawing the rest from reference TRBV19 and TRBJ2-7, the complete variable domain is DGGITQSPKYLFRKEGQNVTLSCEQNLNHDAMYWYRQDPGQGLRLIYYSQIVNDFQKGDIAEGYSVSREKKESFPLTVTSAQKNPTAFYLCASNPSGRVEQYFGPGTRLTVT.

This clone came up many times. The CDR3 is cut off 3 residues early in the read; its end comes from the germline J gene. This chain connects TRBV2 to TRBJ2-3, with TRBD2 matching over 11 bases. Germline V gives CDR1 SNHLY, CDR2 FYNNEI. The CDR3 is 15 residues long. V was clipped by 7 bases and J by 6 bases; unmatched bases: 9. CDR3 in amino acids: CASNGRLAGSDTQYF. The sequenced part of the CDR3 DNA is TGTGCCAGCAACGGAAGACTAGCGGGATCGGATACG.

In this sample, this clone turned up many times. The CDR3 end lies 3 residues beyond the end of the read and is filled in from the germline J gene. The J gene is TRBJ2-1, the V gene TRBV7-6, with TRBD2 matching over 11 bases. After removal of 3 bases from V and 5 bases from J, the junction contained 3 bases not matched to a gene. Germline V gene data show CDR1 as SGHVS and CDR2 as FNYEAQ. The CDR3 contains 15 residues. CDR3 DNA, as far as it was read: TGTGCCAGCAGCTTTAGCGGGGGGGTCAACAATGAG. Translated, it gives CASSFSGGVNNE. The complete CDR3 sequence is CASSFSGGVNNEQFF.

This clone was recorded many times. The missing CDR3 end, 3 residues past where the read stops, is filled in from the germline J gene. This chain uses TRBV6-1 with TRBJ1-1, with D maybe TRBD1 (5 bases). The CDR3 contains 15 residues. Between the trimmed V and J ends, which lost 3 bases and 0 bases, there was a span of 11 bases. Germline values: CDR1 MNHNS, CDR2 SASEGT. The sequenced CDR3 bases are TGTGCCAGCAGTGAGGGACTCCTCATGAACACTGAA. Its protein is CASSEGLLMNTE. The full CDR3 protein reads CASSEGLLMNTEAFF.

This clone was seen a handful of times. Read data end 3 residues before the CDR3 end; the end is taken from the germline J gene. This chain joins TRBV2 and TRBJ1-4; TRBD1 matches at 8 bases. Germline lookup yields CDR1 SNHLY and CDR2 FYNNEI. The CDR3 contains 15 residues. The V segment lost 4 bases and the J segment 7 bases; nucleotides outside the gene matches: 8. CDR3 amino acids: CASSATGGTGEKLFF. CDR3 bases read: TGTGCCAGCAGTGCCACAGGGGGTACGGGTGAAAAA.

This clone was seen ten or more times. The CDR3 is cut off 3 residues early in the read; its end comes from the germline J gene. The rearrangement links TRBV6-2 or TRBV6-3 to TRBJ2-5; D might be TRBD1 (6 bases). The CDR3 spans 13 residues. Germline-derived CDR1 and CDR2 are MNHEY and SVGEGT. V lost 0 bases, J lost 7 bases, and 9 bases lay in between. Partial CDR3 DNA: TGTGCCAGCAGTTACTCGCTACAGGGGACC. Its protein product is CASSYSLQGT. The CDR3 in its entirety is CASSYSLQGTQYF.

Only a few counts were recorded for this clone. The read gets to within 3 residues of the CDR3 end, and the germline J gene fills in the rest. This rearrangement joins TRBV18 to TRBJ2-7, with 11 nucleotides matching TRBD2. CDR3 size: 15 residues. With 3 bases clipped from V and 3 bases from J, the junction kept 4 bases outside the gene matches. Germline CDR1 is KGHSH and CDR2 is LQKENI. CDR3 DNA (partial): TGTGCCAGCTCACCCTCGGGACTAGCGGACTACGAG. It specifies CASSPSGLADYE. The CDR3 in full is CASSPSGLADYEQYF.

This clone was detected many times. The missing CDR3 end, 3 residues past where the read stops, is filled in from the germline J gene. The J gene is TRBJ2-5, the V gene TRBV30; 7 bases are shared with TRBD1. The V gene's germline CDR1 is GTSNPN and CDR2 SVGIG (reference sequence). CDR3 length equals 12 residues. Trimming took 5 bases from V and 5 from J; bases not matched to a gene: 5. The sequenced part of the CDR3 DNA is TGTGCCTGGGCCACAGGGGATGAGACC. This sequence encodes CAWATGDET. In full, the CDR3 reads CAWATGDETQYF. The entire variable domain, with the rest obtained from reference TRBV30 and TRBJ2-5, is as follows: SQTIHQWPATLVQPVGSPLSLECTVEGTSNPNLYWYRQAAGRGLQLLFYSVGIGQISSEVPQNLSASRPQDRQFILSSKKLLLSDSGFYLCAWATGDETQYFGPGTRLLVL.

This clone was recorded at least ten times. The missing CDR3 end, 3 residues past where the read stops, is filled in from the germline J gene. The rearrangement joins TRBV5-1 to TRBJ2-1; no firm D call. The CDR3 contains 17 residues. Germline values: CDR1 SGHRS, CDR2 YFSETQ. The germline V and J ends were trimmed by 4 bases and 1 base, with 18 bases remaining between them. The covered CDR3 bases are TGCGCCAGCAGCCCGGGTCTTGGCTCACCTTCCTACAATGAG. Translation gives CASSPGLGSPSYNE. The whole CDR3 sequence is CASSPGLGSPSYNEQFF.

The part of the CDR3 DNA that was read is TGTGCCAGTAGTATAGGACACGCGCTTTATGGC. Translation gives CASSIGHALYG. The complete CDR3 protein is CASSIGHALYGYTF. This chain uses TRBV19 with TRBJ1-2, with D unresolved. The read ends 3 residues shy of where the CDR3 ends; the end is completed using the germline J gene. The CDR3 extends over 14 amino acids. Germline values: CDR1 LNHDA, CDR2 SQIVND (reference sequence). Trimming removed 1 base from V and 5 bases from J, with 11 bases in between.

The table lists this clone with a few counts. The read halts 3 residues ahead of the CDR3 end, with the missing end drawn from the germline J gene. V is TRBV7-9 and J is TRBJ2-7; 11 bases map to TRBD2. Germline V lookup: CDR1 SEHNR, CDR2 FQNEAQ (reference sequence). Germline trimming cut 4 bases from V and 4 bases from J; bases unmatched to any gene: 3. This CDR3 is built from 14 residues. CDR3: CASSSGTSGYEQYF. Incomplete CDR3 DNA: TGTGCCAGCAGCTCCGGGACTAGCGGATACGAG.

For this clone: Sequencing ends 3 residues short of the CDR3 end; the germline J gene provides the rest. The chain carries TRBV7-9 and TRBJ1-3, with 8 nucleotides matching TRBD1. CDR3 size: 15 residues. V was pared by 3 bases and J by 0 bases, with 1 base of the junction left unmatched. Germline loops: CDR1 SEHNR, CDR2 FQNEAQ (reference sequence). Incomplete CDR3 DNA: TGTGCCAGCAGCTTTGGACAGGGCTCTGGAAACACC. Translation: CASSFGQGSGNT. The complete CDR3 protein is CASSFGQGSGNTIYF.

This clone came up many times. A junction boundary mismatches the germline segment, possibly from a read error. The read terminates 3 residues ahead of where the CDR3 ends, so the germline J gene completes it. V and J are TRBV7-7 and TRBJ2-7, with 7 positions matching TRBD2. The CDR3 totals 13 residues. The V gene's germline CDR1 is SSHAT and CDR2 FNYEAQ (reference sequence). CDR3 DNA (partial): TGTGCTAGCAGCCACAGCGGGGATAGCGAG. Translating gives CASSHSGDSE. The entire CDR3 sequence reads CASSHSGDSEQYF.

This clone was recorded at least ten times. CDR3: CASSSYEREVVETQYF. The sequenced part of the CDR3 DNA is TGTGCCAGCAGCTCCTATGAGCGGGAAGTCGTAGAGACC. The V and J genes are TRBV7-6 and TRBJ2-5, with TRBD2 identical over 7 bases. The CDR3 end lies 3 residues beyond the end of the read and is filled in from the germline J gene. CDR3 length equals 16 residues. Germline V gives CDR1 SGHVS, CDR2 FNYEAQ. The V gene end was trimmed by 4 bases and the J gene end by 4 bases; junction bases not matched to a gene: 12.

This clone has ten or more counts. The read finishes 3 residues shy of the CDR3 end, and the germline J gene is used to complete it. The chain joins TRBV29-1 to TRBJ2-1, with D possibly being TRBD2 (6 bases). CDR1 is SQVTM and CDR2 is ANQGSEA in the germline V gene. The CDR3 contains 13 residues. Trimming removed 1 base at V and 5 bases at J, with 9 bases between. The CDR3 reads CSVEASADNEQFF. The CDR3 DNA, read in part, is TGCAGCGTTGAAGCTAGCGCAGACAATGAG.

This clone was found many times. The CDR3 end lies 3 residues beyond the end of the read and is filled in from the germline J gene. This chain uses TRBV20-1 with TRBJ2-7; TRBD2 matches 15 bases. The CDR3 sequence is 17 residues long. V shed 5 bases, J shed 3 bases, and the junction held 11 bases outside the gene matches. The V gene's germline CDR1 is DFQATT and CDR2 SNEGSKA (reference sequence). CDR3 bases read: TGCAGTGCTCTCCCCGCCGGGACTAGCGGGGGGTTCTACGAG. This sequence encodes CSALPAGTSGGFYE. The complete CDR3 protein is CSALPAGTSGGFYEQYF.

This clone was picked up many times. Read coverage stops 3 residues before the CDR3 terminus; the germline J gene supplies the remainder. The chain employs TRBV30 and TRBJ2-1; 14 bases are a match to TRBD2. The V gene's germline CDR1 is GTSNPN and CDR2 SVGIG (reference sequence). The CDR3 is made up of 15 amino acids. Trimming removed 3 bases from V and 4 bases from J; junction bases left unmatched: 2. This CDR3 is CAWRGTSGGYNEQFF. The sequenced part of the CDR3 DNA is TGTGCCTGGAGGGGGACTAGCGGGGGATACAATGAG.